These 23 T cell receptor beta chains share one sample of origin, sequenced in a study of blood T cell repertoires in COVID-19. Produced via immunoSEQ multiplex PCR; TCRdb's table is partial and in-frame only. The sample carries about 210,000 clones, 92% recorded once. Sequencing was done on a sample of peripheral blood. The receptors were gathered from a man aged 25-45 years with acute or convalescent COVID-19.

V and J are TRBV11-1 and TRBJ2-7; D possibly corresponds to TRBD2 (5 bases). The germline V and J ends were trimmed by 1 base and 3 bases, with 7 bases remaining between them. CDR3 length: 13 residues. CDR1 is SGHAT, CDR2 FQDESV, per germline (reference sequence). This chain's CDR3 is CASSLDRGYEQYF. As DNA, the CDR3 is TGTGCCAGCAGCTTAGACCGGGGCTACGAGCAGTACTTC.

In this sample, this clone turned up once. This chain links TRBV29-1 with TRBJ1-5; 10 nucleotides agree with TRBD1. Per the germline V gene, CDR1 is SQVTM and CDR2 is ANQGSEA. V lost 6 bases and J lost 5; bases outside the gene matches: 1. The length of the CDR3 is 12 residues. The CDR3 loop reads CSVGTGDQPQHF. CDR3 DNA: TGCAGCGTGGGGACAGGGGATCAGCCCCAGCATTTT.

The rearrangement uses TRBV7-2 and TRBJ1-4; 7 bases fit TRBD1. Germline V gene sequence: CDR1 SGHTA, CDR2 FQGNSA. The junction had 11 bases not matched to a gene; V was cut back by 5 bases and J by 8 bases. The CDR3 consists of 15 residues. CDR3 region: CASSGYSGGSEKLFF. CDR3 DNA: TGTGCCAGCAGCGGCTACTCAGGGGGGAGCGAAAAACTGTTTTTT.

The chain couples TRBV11-3 to TRBJ1-1; maybe TRBD1 (6 bases). The V gene's germline CDR1 is SGHNT and CDR2 YENEEA. V was pared by 5 bases and J by 1 base, with 8 bases between. The length of the CDR3 is 13 residues. In DNA, the CDR3 is TGTGCCAGCAGCGAGACAGGGAACACTGAAGCTTTCTTT. Translation gives CASSETGNTEAFF.

This rearrangement joins TRBV15 to TRBJ1-5; D is uncertain. This CDR3 comprises 16 residues. The germline CDR1 and CDR2 sequences are LNHNV and YYDKDF (reference sequence). The ends were cut back, 0 bases at V and 3 bases at J, with 12 bases in the middle. The CDR3: CATSRDPRYTNQPQHF. In nucleotides, the CDR3 is TGTGCCACCAGCAGAGACCCGCGGTATACCAATCAGCCCCAGCATTTT.

This CDR3 is CASSSRTSGSGVTGELFF. DNA for the CDR3: TGTGCCAGTAGCTCCAGGACTAGCGGGAGTGGAGTCACCGGGGAGCTGTTTTTT. The J gene is TRBJ2-2, the V gene TRBV19; 13 nucleotides align to TRBD2. This CDR3 contains 18 residues. The trim removed 6 bases at V and 4 bases at J, leaving 11 bases unmatched. Looked up from germline, CDR1 is LNHDA and CDR2 is SQIVND (reference sequence).

The genes are TRBV11-3 and TRBJ2-5; D unresolved. This CDR3 region has 13 residues. V dropped 4 bases and J dropped 5 bases, with 11 bases sitting between them. Germline V gives CDR1 SGHNT, CDR2 YENEEA. The DNA for the CDR3 is TGTGCCAGCAGCTCAATAGCTTTTGAGACCCAGTACTTC. The encoded protein is CASSSIAFETQYF.

This chain joins TRBV4-1 and TRBJ2-1; 7 bases align to TRBD2. From germline, CDR1 is MGHRA and CDR2 YSYEKL. V trimming: 0 bases; J trimming: 9 bases; junction bases outside the gene matches: 14. The CDR3 has 17 residues. The CDR3 bases are TGCGCCAGCAGCCAAGATTTAGGAGGGCTAGCGGTTCGTGAGCAGTTCTTC. Its translation is CASSQDLGGLAVREQFF.

The J gene is TRBJ2-2, the V gene TRBV19, with D unresolved. The germline CDR1 and CDR2 sequences are LNHDA and SQIVND (reference sequence). The V gene lost 5 bases and the J gene lost 11 bases, with 9 bases spanning the gap. The CDR3 sequence is 11 residues long. The CDR3 region is CASSAPYELFF. The CDR3 DNA reads TGTGCCAGTAGTGCGCCATATGAGCTGTTTTTT.

The V gene is TRBV7-9, the J gene TRBJ2-2; tentative D call: TRBD2 (6 bases). The CDR3 consists of 13 residues. The germline gives CDR1 SEHNR, CDR2 FQNEAQ (reference sequence). V dropped 5 bases and J dropped 3 bases, with 7 bases sitting between them. This chain's CDR3 is CASSRDYTGELFF. CDR3 DNA sequence: TGTGCCAGCAGCCGGGACTACACCGGGGAGCTGTTTTTT.

Note on this clone: One end of the junction varies from germline; a read error may be responsible. The chain combines TRBV4-1 with TRBJ2-1, with 10 nucleotides matching TRBD2. From germline, CDR1 is MGHRA and CDR2 YSYEKL. The CDR3 sequence is 17 residues long. CDR3 DNA sequence: TGCGCCAGCAGTCAAGGAAAGCTAGCGGGGGTCTACAATGAGCAGTTCTTC. It translates to CASSQGKLAGVYNEQFF.

The V call is TRBV2, the J call TRBJ2-3; 14 bases line up with TRBD2. The CDR3 runs 21 residues. CDR1 SNHLY and CDR2 FYNNEI come from the germline V gene. The junction had 15 bases not matched to a gene; V was cut back by 4 bases and J by 0 bases. CDR3 DNA: TGTGCCAGCAGTGCGTGGGGGACTAGCGGGAGCTTCGTTGCTAGCACAGATACGCAGTATTTT. It translates to CASSAWGTSGSFVASTDTQYF.

The V call is TRBV7-9, the J call TRBJ2-5; D ambiguous. The length of the CDR3 is 14 residues. The V end lost 2 bases, the J end lost 4 bases, and 11 bases lay between the germline ends. The germline V gene has CDR1 SEHNR and CDR2 FQNEAQ (reference sequence). The CDR3 DNA reads TGTGCCAGCAGCTTAATGGGCTCTTCAGAGACCCAGTACTTC. Protein: CASSLMGSSETQYF.

The chain carries TRBV25-1 and TRBJ2-7; D possibly corresponds to TRBD1 (6 bases). The germline V gene encodes CDR1 MGHDK and CDR2 SYGVNS. With 4 bases removed from V and 0 bases from J, the gap between germline ends came to 13 bases. CDR3 length equals 15 residues. The CDR3 loop reads CASSGATGSSYEQYF. The CDR3, as DNA: TGTGCCAGCAGTGGAGCTACAGGGAGCTCCTACGAGCAGTACTTC.

The CDR3 spells CASSWRTDTQYF. As DNA, the CDR3 is TGTGCCAGCAGCTGGCGCACAGATACGCAGTATTTT. This chain joins TRBV11-2 and TRBJ2-3; D not certain. Trimming shortened V by 4 bases and J by 1 base, and 3 bases separated the two germline ends. The germline CDR1 and CDR2 sequences are SGHAT and FQNNGV. This CDR3 has 12 residues.

The rearrangement uses TRBV27 and TRBJ1-2; 9 positions agree with TRBD1. The CDR3 is made up of 14 amino acids. V lost 4 bases to trimming and J lost 14 bases; unmatched junction nucleotides: 14. CDR1 and CDR2 from the germline V gene are MNHEY and SMNVEV (reference sequence). The CDR3 nucleotides are TGTGCCAGCAGTTCCAACCAGGGACAGGGTCTGAGGACCTTC. Amino acids: CASSSNQGQGLRTF.

This clone was seen a single time. The chain joins TRBV5-1 to TRBJ1-3; D unresolved. With 0 bases removed from V and 0 bases from J, the gap between germline ends came to 7 bases. Germline V gene data show CDR1 as SGHRS and CDR2 as YFSETQ. This CDR3 region has 15 residues. The CDR3 coding sequence is TGCGCCAGCAGCTTGGAGCTATACTCTGGAAACACCATATATTTT. Translated, it gives CASSLELYSGNTIYF.

The rearrangement uses TRBV6-5 and TRBJ1-1, with D unresolved. Trimming took 2 bases from V and 6 from J, leaving 13 bases between them. CDR1 and CDR2 from the germline V gene are MNHEY and SVGAGI. CDR3 length: 14 amino acids. The CDR3 here is CASSYGDRRAEAFF. Here the CDR3 DNA reads TGTGCCAGCAGTTACGGTGATAGGAGGGCTGAAGCTTTCTTT.

J is TRBJ2-1 and V is TRBV6-5; 7 positions match TRBD2. With V trimmed by 2 bases and J by 5 bases, 9 bases remained unmatched. Germline lookup yields CDR1 MNHEY and CDR2 SVGAGI. The CDR3 spans 16 residues. The CDR3 bases are TGTGCCAGCAGTTACCCTTCTAGCGGCGACCACAATGAGCAGTTCTTC. This sequence encodes CASSYPSSGDHNEQFF.

The V call is TRBV20-1, the J call TRBJ2-7; possibly TRBD1 for D (5 bases). Germline V gives CDR1 DFQATT, CDR2 SNEGSKA (reference sequence). This CDR3 region has 11 residues. The ends were cut back, 5 bases at V and 5 bases at J, with 10 bases in the middle. CDR3 residues: CSAGSGHEQYF. The CDR3 DNA follows: TGCAGTGCTGGCTCAGGGCACGAGCAGTACTTC.

J is TRBJ2-7 and V is TRBV6-7, with 10 bases aligning to TRBD2. TRBV6-7 is an open reading frame whose function is uncertain. The ends lost 7 bases at V and 4 bases at J; junction bases unmatched: 7. The CDR3 is 14 residues long. Here the CDR3 reads CASNLAGAGYEQYF. The CDR3 nucleotides are TGTGCCAGCAATCTAGCGGGAGCGGGGTACGAGCAGTACTTC.

The chain uses TRBV9 and TRBJ2-7; D is possibly TRBD1 (6 bases). Germline loops: CDR1 SGDLS, CDR2 YYNGEE. The V gene lost 0 bases and the J gene lost 6 bases, with 7 bases spanning the gap. This CDR3 is 12 amino acids long. The CDR3 DNA reads TGTGCCAGCAGCGTAGGAGGGGGCGAGCAGTACTTC. Its translation: CASSVGGGEQYF.

This chain links TRBV27 with TRBJ2-3; D is perhaps TRBD2 (8 bases). Trimming stripped 3 bases from V and 7 bases from J, with 20 bases between. Germline assignment: CDR1 MNHEY and CDR2 SMNVEV (reference sequence). CDR3 size: 16 residues. In nucleotides, the CDR3 is TGTGCCAGCAGTTTTAATTCGGGAGGGGGCGGATATACGCAGTATTTT. It translates to CASSFNSGGGGYTQYF.